This T cell receptor beta chain originates from a study of CD8 T cells in Susac syndrome. From blood CD8+ and CD4+ T cells, TCR beta sequences were generated. Negative isolation was applied to CD8+ and CD4+ T cells, and FACS enrichment was applied to TEMRA cells. Trimming pared 8 bases from V and 9 bases from J, leaving 8 bases between. The V gene's germline CDR1 is MDHEN and CDR2 SYDVKM. This CDR3 has 10 amino acids. cDNA came from about 0.51 to 1 ug RNA primed by random hexamers. Amplification of TCR beta CDR3 by immunoSEQ multiplex PCR spanned 54 Vbeta and 13 Jbeta. TCRdb itself ran the immunoSEQ multiplex PCR reads through MiXCR, one entry per CDR3 protein. The data hold around 170,000 distinct CDR3 sequences, with roughly 95% observed a single time.

The sequencing sample was made of CD8+ T cells from PBMCs. The receptor was isolated from a human donor with multiple sclerosis. V and J are TRBV28 and TRBJ2-1; maybe TRBD2 (5 bases). The CDR3 nucleotides are TGTGCCAGCGGGGAGAGTGAGCAGTTCTTC. Its protein is CASGESEQFF. Variable domain in full (rest from reference TRBV28 and TRBJ2-1): DVKVTQSSRYLVKRTGEKVFLECVQDMDHENMFWYRQDPGLGLRLIYFSYDVKMKEKGDIPEGYSVSREKKERFSLILESASTNQTSMYLCASGESEQFFGPGTRLTVL.